This TCR beta chain was identified during a study of OX40 agonist ivuxolimab in advanced cancers. About the research overall: Dosing consisted of intravenous ivuxolimab at 0.01 to 10 mg/kg every 2 weeks.

Only in-frame clones appear in the TCRdb table, and some are missing; sequencing was by immunoSEQ multiplex PCR. The table lists 65,000 to 95,000 clones, around 94% of them singletons. This clone came up once. The length of the CDR3 is 14 residues. Germline-derived CDR1 and CDR2 are SGHDT and YYEEEE. Unmatched junction bases numbered 5, after V lost 2 bases and J lost 8 bases. This chain uses TRBV5-6 with TRBJ2-1; 9 nucleotides line up with TRBD1. The specimen comprised CD4+ or CD8+ T cells sorted from blood, sampled in a trial of the OX40 agonist ivuxolimab. The receptor's source is an adult with an advanced solid tumor such as melanoma, head and neck, liver or kidney cancer. The CDR3 DNA follows: TGTGCCAGCAGCTTACAGGGGGCGCAGGATGAGCAGTTCTTC. The encoded protein is CASSLQGAQDEQFF.